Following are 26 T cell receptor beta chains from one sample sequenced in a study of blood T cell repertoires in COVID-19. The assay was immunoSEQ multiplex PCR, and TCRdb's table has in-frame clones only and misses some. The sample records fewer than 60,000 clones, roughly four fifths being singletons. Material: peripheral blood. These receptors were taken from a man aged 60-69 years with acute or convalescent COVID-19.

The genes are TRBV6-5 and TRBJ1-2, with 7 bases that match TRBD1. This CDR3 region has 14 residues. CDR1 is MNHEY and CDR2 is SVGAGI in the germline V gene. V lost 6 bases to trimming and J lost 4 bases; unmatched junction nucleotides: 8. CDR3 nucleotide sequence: TGTGCCAGCAGAGACAGACAGGGTAGCTATGGCTACACCTTC. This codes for CASRDRQGSYGYTF.

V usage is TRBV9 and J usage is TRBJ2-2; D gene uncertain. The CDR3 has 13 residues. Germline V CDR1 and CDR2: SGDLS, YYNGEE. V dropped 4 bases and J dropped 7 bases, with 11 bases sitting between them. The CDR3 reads CASSPNPSGELFF. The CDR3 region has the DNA TGTGCCAGCAGCCCCAACCCGAGCGGGGAGCTGTTTTTT.

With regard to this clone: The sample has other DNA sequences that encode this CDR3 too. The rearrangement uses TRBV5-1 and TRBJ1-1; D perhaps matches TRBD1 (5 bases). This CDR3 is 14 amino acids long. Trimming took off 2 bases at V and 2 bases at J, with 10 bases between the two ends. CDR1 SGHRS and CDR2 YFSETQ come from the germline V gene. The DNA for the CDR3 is TGCGCCAGCAGCTTCCTGCAGGGTAACACTGAAGCTTTCTTT. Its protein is CASSFLQGNTEAFF.

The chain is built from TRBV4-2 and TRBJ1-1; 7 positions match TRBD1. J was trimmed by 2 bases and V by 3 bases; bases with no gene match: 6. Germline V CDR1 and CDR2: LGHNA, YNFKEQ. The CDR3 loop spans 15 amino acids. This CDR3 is CASSQSDRVNTEAFF. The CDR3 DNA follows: TGTGCCAGCAGCCAGTCTGACAGGGTCAACACTGAAGCTTTCTTT.

CDR3 sequence: CASSSPPSGGYEQYF. The CDR3 DNA follows: TGTGCCAGCAGTTCCCCGCCTAGCGGAGGTTACGAGCAGTACTTC. This chain connects TRBV11-2 to TRBJ2-7; 7 bases match TRBD2. Trimming removed 6 bases from V and 4 bases from J; junction bases left unmatched: 12. Germline CDR1 reads SGHAT; CDR2 reads FQNNGV. This CDR3 is 15 amino acids long.

DNA for the CDR3: TGTGCCAGCAGCTTCTCTCCGGGACAGGGTGGCTACACCTTC. Amino acid sequence: CASSFSPGQGGYTF. The chain uses TRBV7-3 and TRBJ1-2; 9 bases match TRBD1. V lost 3 bases and J lost 7; bases outside the gene matches: 6. Germline CDR1 and CDR2: SGHTA and FQGTGA. The CDR3 contains 14 residues.

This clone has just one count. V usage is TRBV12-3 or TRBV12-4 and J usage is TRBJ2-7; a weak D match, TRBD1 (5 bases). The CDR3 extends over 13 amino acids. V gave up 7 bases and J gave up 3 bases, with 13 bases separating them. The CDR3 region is CASTWGGYYEQYF. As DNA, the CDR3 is TGTGCCAGCACTTGGGGCGGCTACTACGAGCAGTACTTC.

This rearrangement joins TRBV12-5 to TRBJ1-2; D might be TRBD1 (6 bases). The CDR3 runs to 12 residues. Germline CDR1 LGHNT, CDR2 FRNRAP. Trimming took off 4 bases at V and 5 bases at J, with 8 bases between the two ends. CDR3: CASGYQGYGYTF. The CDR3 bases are TGTGCTAGTGGTTATCAGGGGTATGGCTACACCTTC.

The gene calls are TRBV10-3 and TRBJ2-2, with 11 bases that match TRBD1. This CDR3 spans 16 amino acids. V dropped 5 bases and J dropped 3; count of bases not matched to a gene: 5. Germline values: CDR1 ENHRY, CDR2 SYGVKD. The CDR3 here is CAISSWTGGDTGELFF. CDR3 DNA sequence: TGTGCCATCAGTTCCTGGACAGGGGGCGACACCGGGGAGCTGTTTTTT.

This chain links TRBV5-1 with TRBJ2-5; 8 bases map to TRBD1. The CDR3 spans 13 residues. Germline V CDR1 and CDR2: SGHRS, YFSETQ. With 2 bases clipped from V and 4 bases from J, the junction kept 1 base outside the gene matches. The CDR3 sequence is CASSLQGGETQYF. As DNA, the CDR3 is TGCGCCAGCAGCTTACAGGGGGGAGAGACCCAGTACTTC.

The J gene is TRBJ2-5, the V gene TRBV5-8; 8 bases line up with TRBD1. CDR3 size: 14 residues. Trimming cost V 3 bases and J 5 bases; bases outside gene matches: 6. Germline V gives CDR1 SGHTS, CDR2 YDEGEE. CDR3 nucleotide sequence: TGTGCCAGCAGCTCGGACAGGGTCGGGGAGACCCAGTACTTC. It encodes CASSSDRVGETQYF. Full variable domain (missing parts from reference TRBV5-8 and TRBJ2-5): EAGVTQSPTHLIKTRGQQATLRCSPISGHTSVYWYQQALGLGLQFLLWYDEGEERNRGNFPPRFSGRQFPNYSSELNVNALELEDSALYLCASSSDRVGETQYFGPGTRLLVL.

The CDR3 here is CASSSVGASTDTQYF. CDR3 coding DNA: TGTGCCAGCAGCTCGGTGGGGGCTAGCACAGATACGCAGTATTTT. The chain links TRBV5-5 to TRBJ2-3; tentatively, D is TRBD1 (6 bases). Between the trimmed V and J ends, which lost 3 bases and 0 bases, there was a span of 11 bases. CDR3 length equals 15 residues. Germline loops: CDR1 SGHKS, CDR2 YYEKEE (reference sequence).

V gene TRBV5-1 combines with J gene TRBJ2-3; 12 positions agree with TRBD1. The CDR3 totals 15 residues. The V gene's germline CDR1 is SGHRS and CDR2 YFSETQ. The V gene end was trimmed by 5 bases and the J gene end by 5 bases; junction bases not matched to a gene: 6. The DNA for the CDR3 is TGCGCCAGCAGTATGGGACAGGGGGCAAGAGATACGCAGTATTTT. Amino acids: CASSMGQGARDTQYF. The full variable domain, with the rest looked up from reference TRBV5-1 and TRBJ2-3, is KAGVTQTPRYLIKTRGQQVTLSCSPISGHRSVSWYQQTPGQGLQFLFEYFSETQRNKGNFPGRFSGRQFSNSRSEMNVSTLELGDSALYLCASSMGQGARDTQYFGPGTRLTVL.

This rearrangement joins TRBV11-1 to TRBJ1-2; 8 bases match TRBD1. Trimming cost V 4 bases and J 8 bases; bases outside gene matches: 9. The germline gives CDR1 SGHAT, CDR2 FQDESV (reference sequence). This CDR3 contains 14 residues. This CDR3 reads CASSSPGQGRGYTF. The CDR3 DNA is TGTGCCAGCAGCTCCCCTGGACAGGGTAGAGGCTACACCTTC.

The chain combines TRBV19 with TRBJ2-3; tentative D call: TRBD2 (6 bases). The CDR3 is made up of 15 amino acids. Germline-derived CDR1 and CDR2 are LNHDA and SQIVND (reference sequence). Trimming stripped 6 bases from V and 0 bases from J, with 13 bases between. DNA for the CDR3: TGTGCCAGTAGCCATTACGGGGGAAGCACAGATACGCAGTATTTT. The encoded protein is CASSHYGGSTDTQYF. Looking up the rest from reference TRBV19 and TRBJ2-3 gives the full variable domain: DGGITQSPKYLFRKEGQNVTLSCEQNLNHDAMYWYRQDPGQGLRLIYYSQIVNDFQKGDIAEGYSVSREKKESFPLTVTSAQKNPTAFYLCASSHYGGSTDTQYFGPGTRLTVL.

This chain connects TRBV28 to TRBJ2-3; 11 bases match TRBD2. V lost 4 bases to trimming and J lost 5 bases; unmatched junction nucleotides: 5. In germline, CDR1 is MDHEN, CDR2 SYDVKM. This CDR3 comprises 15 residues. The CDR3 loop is CASSYSGGAIDTQYF. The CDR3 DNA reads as TGTGCCAGCAGTTATAGCGGGGGGGCAATAGATACGCAGTATTTT.

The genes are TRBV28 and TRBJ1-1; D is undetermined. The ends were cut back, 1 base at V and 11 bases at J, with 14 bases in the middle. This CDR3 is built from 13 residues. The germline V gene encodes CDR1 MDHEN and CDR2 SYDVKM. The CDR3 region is CASSLYITAGAFF. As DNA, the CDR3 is TGTGCCAGCAGTTTATATATAACAGCTGGGGCTTTCTTT.

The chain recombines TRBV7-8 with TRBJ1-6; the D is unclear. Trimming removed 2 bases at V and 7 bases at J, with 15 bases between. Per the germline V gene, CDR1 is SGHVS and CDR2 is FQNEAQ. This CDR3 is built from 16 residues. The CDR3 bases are TGTGCCAGCAGCTTATCCGGCCATGCGGGGAATTCACCCCTCCACTTT. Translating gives CASSLSGHAGNSPLHF.

Here the CDR3 reads CSVERPSRALTGYTF. The CDR3 DNA reads TGCAGCGTTGAACGCCCGTCCAGGGCGCTGACGGGCTACACCTTC. This sequence joins TRBV29-1 and TRBJ1-2; tentative D call: TRBD1 (5 bases). CDR3 length: 15 residues. Deletions cut 2 bases from V and 8 bases from J, with 21 bases between. The germline V gene encodes CDR1 SQVTM and CDR2 ANQGSEA.

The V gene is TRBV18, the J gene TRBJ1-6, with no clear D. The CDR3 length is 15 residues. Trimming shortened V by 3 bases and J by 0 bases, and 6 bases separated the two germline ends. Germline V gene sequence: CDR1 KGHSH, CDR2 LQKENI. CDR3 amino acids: CASSPRSSYNSPLHF. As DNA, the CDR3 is TGTGCCAGCTCACCGAGGAGCTCCTATAATTCACCCCTCCACTTT.

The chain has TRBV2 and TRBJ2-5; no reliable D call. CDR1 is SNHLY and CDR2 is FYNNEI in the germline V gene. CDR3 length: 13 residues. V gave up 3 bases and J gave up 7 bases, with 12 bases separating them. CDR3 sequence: CASSERGIGTQYF. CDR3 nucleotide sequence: TGTGCCAGCAGTGAGCGAGGCATAGGGACCCAGTACTTC.

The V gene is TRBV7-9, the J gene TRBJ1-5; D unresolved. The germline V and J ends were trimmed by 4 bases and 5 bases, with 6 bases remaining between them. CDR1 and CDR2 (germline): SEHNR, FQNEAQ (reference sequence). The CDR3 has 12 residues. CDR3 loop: CASSSNDQPQHF. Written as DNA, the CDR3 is TGTGCCAGCAGCTCTAACGATCAGCCCCAGCATTTT.

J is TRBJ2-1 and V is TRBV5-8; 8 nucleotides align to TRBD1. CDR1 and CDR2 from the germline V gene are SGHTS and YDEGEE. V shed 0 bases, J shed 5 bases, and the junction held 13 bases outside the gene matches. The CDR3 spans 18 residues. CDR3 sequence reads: CASSLEGTGIGRDNEQFF. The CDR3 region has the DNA TGTGCCAGCAGCTTGGAAGGGACAGGTATTGGTAGGGACAATGAGCAGTTCTTC.

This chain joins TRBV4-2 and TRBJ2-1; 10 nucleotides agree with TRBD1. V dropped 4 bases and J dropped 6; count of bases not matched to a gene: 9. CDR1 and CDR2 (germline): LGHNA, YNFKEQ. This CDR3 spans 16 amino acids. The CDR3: CASSPAGDRGGNEQFF. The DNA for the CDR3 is TGTGCCAGCAGCCCGGCCGGGGACAGGGGTGGCAATGAGCAGTTCTTC.

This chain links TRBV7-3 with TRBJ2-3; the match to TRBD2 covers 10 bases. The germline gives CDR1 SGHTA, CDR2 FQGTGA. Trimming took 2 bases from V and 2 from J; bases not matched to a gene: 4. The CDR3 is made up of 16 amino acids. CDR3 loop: CASSLLAGDYTDTQYF. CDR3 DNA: TGTGCCAGCAGCTTACTAGCGGGGGACTACACAGATACGCAGTATTTT.

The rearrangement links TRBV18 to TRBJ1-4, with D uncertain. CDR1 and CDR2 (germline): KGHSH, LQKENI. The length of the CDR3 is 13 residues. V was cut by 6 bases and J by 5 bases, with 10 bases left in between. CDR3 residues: CASSPTYNEKLFF. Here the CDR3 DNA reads TGTGCCAGCTCCCCTACTTACAATGAAAAACTGTTTTTT.